Included here is one TCR beta chain sequence, with context. The method was immunoSEQ multiplex PCR; TCRdb's version includes in-frame clones alone and lacks a portion of them. Here the sample spans under 60,000 clones, around 85% being singletons. As to time point: peripheral blood 6 weeks after treatment start. The patients had locally advanced or metastatic urothelial carcinoma. Between 1 and 8 samples, pretreatment and on-treatment, were given by each patient. The CDR3 extends over 11 amino acids. The germline V and J ends were trimmed by 7 bases and 8 bases, with 14 bases remaining between them. Germline loops: CDR1 SQVTM, CDR2 ANQGSEA. The data stem from a study of PD-L1 blockade in urothelial cancer. Study at large: Samples of blood were analyzed 3 weeks (second dose) and 6 weeks after treatment start.

This sample comprised PBMCs, obtained around atezolizumab (anti-PD-L1) treatment. The sequence was collected from a man aged 55 to 70 with urothelial cancer. The chain couples TRBV29-1 to TRBJ1-2; D may be TRBD1 (5 bases). The CDR3 DNA follows: TGCAGCGGGGGGGAAGGTGCGGGCTACACCTTC. This translates into CSGGEGAGYTF.